This TCR beta chain appears in the sequencing data of a study of blood T cells in healthy people across ages. Germline loops: CDR1 SGHNT, CDR2 YENEEA. V trimming: 1 base; J trimming: 3 bases; junction bases outside the gene matches: 6. The CDR3 runs to 16 residues. Through a sample-barcoded 5' primer and a J-beta primer mix, a second PCR was run for about 6 to 11 cycles. TCRdb processed the 5' RACE reads anew with MiXCR; each CDR3 protein has one entry. The table records approximately 700,000 distinct CDR3 sequences, about 32% of them present only once. This clonotype was observed many times. V usage is TRBV11-3 and J usage is TRBJ2-1; TRBD2 agrees at 7 bases. The receptor comes from a woman of 80 years or more in good health. Material: blood. CDR3: CASSLGTSGVYNEQFF. The CDR3 region has the DNA TGTGCCAGCAGCTTAGGGACGAGCGGGGTCTACAATGAGCAGTTCTTC. Variable domain in full (rest from reference TRBV11-3 and TRBJ2-1): EAGVVQSPRYKIIEKKQPVAFWCNPISGHNTLYWYLQNLGQGPELLIRYENEEAVDDSQLPKDRFSAERLKGVDSTLKIQPAELGDSAVYLCASSLGTSGVYNEQFFGPGTRLTVL.